Below are 6 T cell receptor beta chains sequenced from a single sample in a study of beta chain features in type 1 diabetes. All of the isolated RNA was reverse transcribed, so expressed TCRB transcripts were sequenced. Some clones are missing from TCRdb's copy, which holds only in-frame ones; the method was immunoSEQ multiplex PCR. The repertoire holds 350,000 to 450,000 clones, with approximately 13% as singletons. Sequenced sample: naive CD4+ T cells from blood. The receptors stem from a man younger than 45 in good health.

This clone came up a few times. V usage is TRBV23-1 and J usage is TRBJ1-6, with D unclear. TRBV23-1 is flagged as an ORF with uncertain function. This CDR3 has 12 amino acids. Trimming removed 3 bases at V and 6 bases at J, with 3 bases between. The CDR3 bases are TGCGCCAGCAGTCACGGTAATTCACCCCTCCACTTT. Amino acids: CASSHGNSPLHF.

This clone was counted only a few times. V gene TRBV9 combines with J gene TRBJ2-1, with D perhaps matching TRBD1 (7 bases). The CDR3 is made up of 16 amino acids. Trimming removed 0 bases from V and 3 bases from J, with 13 bases in between. CDR1 is SGDLS, CDR2 YYNGEE, per germline. CDR3 sequence: CASSVGGGGFYNEQFF. The CDR3, as DNA: TGTGCCAGCAGCGTAGGAGGAGGGGGCTTCTACAATGAGCAGTTCTTC.

A note on this clone: One end of the junction varies from germline; a read error may be responsible. The rearrangement links TRBV4-2 to TRBJ2-7; D remains ambiguous. This CDR3 contains 11 residues. The germline CDR1 and CDR2 sequences are LGHNA and YNFKEQ. CDR3 coding DNA: TGTGCCAGCAGCCAATTGAGCGTTATTAACTTC. Amino acid sequence: CASSQLSVINF.

The table lists this clone with a few counts. The CDR3 DNA reads TGCAGCGCCGGACTGAACTCCCCTTATGAGCAGTTCTTC. Its translation: CSAGLNSPYEQFF. The V call is TRBV29-1, the J call TRBJ2-1; a possible D gene is TRBD2 (5 bases). The CDR3 spans 13 residues. The germline V gene encodes CDR1 SQVTM and CDR2 ANQGSEA. V dropped 7 bases and J dropped 8 bases, with 18 bases sitting between them.

The chain couples TRBV29-1 to TRBJ1-4; D is ambiguous. Trimming cost V 4 bases and J 5 bases, with 14 bases left between them. Germline loops: CDR1 SQVTM, CDR2 ANQGSEA. The CDR3 length is 14 residues. The CDR3 is CSVVILPDNEKLFF. The CDR3, as DNA: TGCAGCGTTGTAATCTTGCCCGACAATGAAAAACTGTTTTTT.

This clone was seen a few times. The chain combines TRBV7-9 with TRBJ1-2; D is ambiguous. Germline CDR1 SEHNR, CDR2 FQNEAQ (reference sequence). Between the trimmed V and J ends, which lost 3 bases and 5 bases, there was a span of 10 bases. CDR3 length: 13 amino acids. CDR3: CASSFLTFYGYTF. Here the CDR3 DNA reads TGTGCCAGCAGCTTTTTGACGTTTTATGGCTACACCTTC.